Listed below are T cell receptor beta chains from one sample, sequenced in a study of breast tumors, draining lymph nodes, adjacent tissues. TCRdb re-called the multiplex PCR reads with MiXCR, one entry per CDR3 protein. The sample has about 150,000 distinct CDR3 sequences, approximately 32% seen once. The sample taken for sequencing was axillary lymph node tissue. The receptors stem from a female donor with breast cancer. Some clones in this sample may be carry-over from other donors' samples. Each CDR3 is given with its conserved first and last residue. Each record gives: D gene, J gene, clone size, V gene, CDR3 DNA, CDR3 protein. The D gene is left open where the match is weak. For some rows the clone size is stated as once, few or many, or as a class when expanded; others skip it.

. TRBJ2-7 once TRBV7-7 TGTGCTAGCAGCCCAGGGGAGGGCTTATACGAGCAGTACTTC CASSPGEGLYEQYF
TRBD1 TRBJ1-1 . TRBV5-6 TGTGCCAGCAGCTGGACAGGGAGGCGCGCTGAAGCTTTCTTT CASSWTGRRAEAFF
TRBD1 TRBJ1-4 . TRBV6-5 TGTGCCAGCAGGCCAGCCGGGACAGGGTACGAAAAACTGTTTTTT CASRPAGTGYEKLFF
. TRBJ1-1 . TRBV20-1 TGCAGTGCTAGAGGATCCGGGACCCGCAACACTGAAGCTTTCTTT CSARGSGTRNTEAFF
. TRBJ1-6 many TRBV7-2 TGTGCCAGCAGCCCTACTAATTCACCCCTCCACTTT CASSPTNSPLHF
TRBD1 TRBJ1-1 many TRBV7-2 TGTGCCAGCAGCTTAGCCTGGGACAGGGAAGCTTTCTTT CASSLAWDREAFF
. TRBJ1-5 many TRBV10-2 TGCGCCAGCAGGCGAGGGGAAGTCGGCAATCAGCCCCAGCATTTT CASRRGEVGNQPQHF
TRBD1 TRBJ2-7 many TRBV7-9 TGTGCCAGCAGCCTCAACAGGGGTGGGAACTACGAGCAGTACTTC CASSLNRGGNYEQYF
. TRBJ1-5 many TRBV7-2 TGTGCCAGCAGCGAACAGGCAAATCAGCCCCAGCATTTT CASSEQANQPQHF
TRBD1 TRBJ1-2 many TRBV5-6 TGTGCCAGCAGCTTCCAAACGTTTGGACAGGGGATGAGTGGCTACACCTTC CASSFQTFGQGMSGYTF
TRBD1 TRBJ1-2 many TRBV5-1 TGCGCCAGCAGCAATAACCGGGACAGGGGGCGCCGGGCCTATGGCTACACCTTC CASSNNRDRGRRAYGYTF
. TRBJ2-3 many TRBV7-2 TGTGCCAGCAGCTTTGTTAGAACAGATACGCAGTATTTT CASSFVRTDTQYF
. TRBJ1-1 . TRBV20-1 TGCAGTGCTAGAGATTTGGCCACTAGGACCACTGAAGCTTTCTTT CSARDLATRTTEAFF
. TRBJ2-7 many TRBV6-1 TGTGCCAGCAGTGAGGCCCGGGGCGGGTACGAGCAGTACTTC CASSEARGGYEQYF
. TRBJ2-5 . TRBV7-9 TGTGCCAGCAGTGCTAACCTTCACCGGCGGGAGACCCAGTACTTC CASSANLHRRETQYF
TRBD2 TRBJ2-2 . TRBV18 TGTGCCAGCTCACATGGCGGGGGGACTGACTTCACCGGGGAGCTGTTTTTT CASSHGGGTDFTGELFF
. TRBJ1-6 many TRBV11-2 TGTGCCAGCAGCTTAACACAGGGTCCCCTTTCACCCCTCCACTTT CASSLTQGPLSPLHF
TRBD2 TRBJ2-7 . TRBV10-3 TGTGCCGTCAGTCCGGGCCCCTTGCGGGAGGAGCAGTACTTC CAVSPGPLREEQYF
TRBD1 TRBJ1-2 many TRBV6-2/TRBV6-3 TGTGCCAGCATTCCTGACAGGGAAGGCTATGGCTACACCTTC CASIPDREGYGYTF
. TRBJ2-1 many TRBV20-1 TGCAGTGCTAGATTGGCAGGGTCTAACAATGAGCAGTTCTTC CSARLAGSNNEQFF
. TRBJ2-5 many TRBV11-3 TGTGCCAGCAGCACGCCCAGGGAAGAGACCCAGTACTTC CASSTPREETQYF
. TRBJ1-5 many TRBV15 TGTGCCACCAGCAGAGTACTGGGCAATCAGCCCCAGCATTTT CATSRVLGNQPQHF
. TRBJ2-3 . TRBV9 TGTGCCAGCAGCGCCGGAGAGCCAGATACGCAGTATTTT CASSAGEPDTQYF
. TRBJ1-2 . TRBV6-1 TGTGCCAGCAGTTACCGTGATCTCAAGAGTGGCTACACCTTC CASSYRDLKSGYTF
. TRBJ1-1 . TRBV19 TGTGCCAGTACCCAGAGAGAGGGGAGCACTGAAGCTTTCTTT CASTQREGSTEAFF
. TRBJ2-2 . TRBV19 TGTGCCACCCTGGGACACGACACCGGGGAGCTGTTTTTT CATLGHDTGELFF
TRBD1 TRBJ1-4 many TRBV6-1 TGTGCCAGCAGTTCAGACAGGGGCTCGCCGATTAAGGAAAAACTGTTTTTT CASSSDRGSPIKEKLFF
. TRBJ2-2 many TRBV24-1 TGTGCCACCAGTGGACCGGGAAACACCGGGGAGCTGTTTTTT CATSGPGNTGELFF
TRBD1 TRBJ2-3 once TRBV10-3 TGTGCCATCAGTGCGACAGGGTTGGGCACAGATACGCAATATTTT CAISATGLGTDTQYF
. TRBJ2-3 many TRBV20-1 TGCAGTGCCCTGCACAGGGAGGGCACAGATACGCAGTATTTT CSALHREGTDTQYF
TRBD1 TRBJ1-2 . TRBV29-1 TGCAGCCAACTCACAGGGGGGACCTATGGCTACACCTTC CSQLTGGTYGYTF
. TRBJ1-5 many TRBV7-9 TGTGCCAGCAGCTTGGGGAGTTCGGGCAATCAGCCCCAGCATTTT CASSLGSSGNQPQHF
TRBD1 TRBJ1-5 many TRBV18 TGTGCCAGCTCATTCGACAGGGCTGGCAATCAGCCCCAGCATTTT CASSFDRAGNQPQHF
TRBD2 TRBJ2-1 many TRBV20-1 TGCAGTGCTAGGGCTAGAGCGGGGAGCTCCTACAATGAGCAGTTCTTC CSARARAGSSYNEQFF
TRBD1 TRBJ1-3 many TRBV18 TGTGCCAGCTCACCCCAGGGGGTTGGAAACACCATATATTTT CASSPQGVGNTIYF
. TRBJ1-2 many TRBV6-5 TGTGCCAGCAGCCGGGCCCGAACGTCGGGCGGCTACACCTTC CASSRARTSGGYTF
TRBD1 TRBJ1-2 once TRBV29-1 TGCAGCGCTCCGGGACAGGGTAGTGGCTACACCTTC CSAPGQGSGYTF
TRBD1 TRBJ1-3 . TRBV20-1 TGCAGTGCTAGGAGGACAGGGCAGGTTACTGGAGACACCATATATTTT CSARRTGQVTGDTIYF
. TRBJ1-1 few TRBV5-1 TGCGCCAGCAGCGGAAACGGCATGAACACTGAAGCTTTCTTT CASSGNGMNTEAFF
. TRBJ2-1 . TRBV5-1 TGCGCCAGCAGCGTAGGACCTAGCACAGATACGCAGTTCTTC CASSVGPSTDTQFF
. TRBJ1-4 . TRBV11-3 TGTGCCAGCAGCTCGCCGGGACAAGTAAGACTGTTTTTT CASSSPGQVRLFF
. TRBJ1-2 many TRBV5-1 TGCGCCAGCAGCTTGGACCTAACAGCGTATGGCTACACCTTC CASSLDLTAYGYTF
. TRBJ2-2 . TRBV6-6 TGTGCCAGCAGTTGCCCCCTCACCCGGGAGCTGTTTTTT CASSCPLTRELFF
. TRBJ2-2 many TRBV5-1 TGCGCCAGCAGGGTTCGGGGGAACACCGGGGAGCTGTTTTTT CASRVRGNTGELFF
. TRBJ2-7 . TRBV5-6 TGTGCCAGCACCTACGGCGGTCCCTACGGGCAGTACTTC CASTYGGPYGQYF
. TRBJ2-3 many TRBV20-1 TGCAGTGCTAGTATTTATGGGGCCCGGGGCACAGATACGCAGTATTTT CSASIYGARGTDTQYF
. TRBJ1-4 many TRBV7-2 TGTGCCAGCAGCCGCAAAGCGGGAGATGAAAAACTGTTTTTT CASSRKAGDEKLFF
. TRBJ2-3 many TRBV7-2 TGTGCCAGCCGGAGGGGGCTCGGTACGCAGTATTTT CASRRGLGTQYF